Listed here are 11 T cell receptor beta chains from one sample, sequenced in a study of blood T cell repertoires in COVID-19. TCRdb's copy holds only in-frame clones and misses some; the assay was immunoSEQ multiplex PCR. The sample shows about 140,000 clones, over 75% of them seen only once. The sequenced sample consisted of peripheral blood. Receptor source: a human donor in a cohort sampled during active COVID-19.

The V gene is TRBV11-2, the J gene TRBJ2-5; D is possibly TRBD2 (5 bases). Germline V gene lookup returns CDR1 SGHAT and CDR2 FQNNGV. V lost 5 bases and J lost 5, with 18 bases in between. The CDR3 has 15 residues. The CDR3 here is CASSQDSLGEETQYF. Written as DNA, the CDR3 is TGTGCCAGCAGCCAGGACTCCCTGGGTGAGGAGACCCAGTACTTC.

V usage is TRBV7-2 and J usage is TRBJ2-2; TRBD2 might be the D (6 bases). CDR3 length equals 17 residues. Germline CDR1 and CDR2: SGHTA and FQGNSA. Trimming took off 1 base at V and 4 bases at J, with 16 bases between the two ends. DNA of the CDR3: TGTGCCAGCAGCTTAGGTTACGGGAGACGTAGCACCGGGGAGCTGTTTTTT. Protein sequence: CASSLGYGRRSTGELFF.

The chain combines TRBV18 with TRBJ2-5; 12 bases align to TRBD2. CDR3 size: 16 residues. V shed 3 bases and J 5 bases; nucleotides not matched to a gene: 7. CDR1 and CDR2 (germline): KGHSH, LQKENI. CDR3 nucleotides: TGTGCCAGCTCACCCAGGACTAGCGGGGCTTTGGAGACCCAGTACTTC. Its protein is CASSPRTSGALETQYF.

The V gene is TRBV29-1, the J gene TRBJ1-2, with D tentatively TRBD1 (5 bases). Trimming stripped 4 bases from V and 2 bases from J, with 17 bases between. The CDR3 has 15 residues. Germline V lookup: CDR1 SQVTM, CDR2 ANQGSEA. The DNA of the CDR3 is TGCAGCGTTGTTGAATGGAACAGGCGGAACTATGGCTACACCTTC. This gives the protein CSVVEWNRRNYGYTF. Drawing the rest from reference TRBV29-1 and TRBJ1-2, the complete variable domain is SAVISQKPSRDICQRGTSLTIQCQVDSQVTMMFWYRQQPGQSLTLIATANQGSEATYESGFVIDKFPISRPNLTFSTLTVSNMSPEDSSIYLCSVVEWNRRNYGYTFGSGTRLTVV.

The gene calls are TRBV7-2 and TRBJ2-3; TRBD2 matches at 16 bases. V shed 4 bases, J shed 7 bases, and the junction held 5 bases outside the gene matches. The germline V gene has CDR1 SGHTA and CDR2 FQGNSA. The CDR3 has 16 residues. Here the CDR3 reads CASSSGLAGGQNTQYF. CDR3 bases: TGTGCCAGCAGCTCGGGACTAGCGGGGGGGCAAAATACGCAGTATTTT.

V and J are TRBV29-1 and TRBJ2-1; TRBD2 aligns across 11 bases. This CDR3 spans 13 amino acids. Germline lookup yields CDR1 SQVTM and CDR2 ANQGSEA. With V trimmed by 7 bases and J by 10 bases, 9 bases remained unmatched. In DNA, the CDR3 is TGCAGCGCCCTGACTAGCGGGACAGGGGAGCAGTTCTTC. This codes for CSALTSGTGEQFF.

This clone was recorded at least ten times. The rearrangement links TRBV7-2 to TRBJ1-2; the D gene is possibly TRBD1 (6 bases). CDR3 size: 15 residues. Germline V gene data show CDR1 as SGHTA and CDR2 as FQGNSA. The V end lost 4 bases, the J end lost 2 bases, and 14 bases lay between the germline ends. CDR3: CASSYLGQRNYGYTF. Here the CDR3 DNA reads TGTGCCAGCAGCTACCTCGGACAGAGGAACTATGGCTACACCTTC.

This clone has more than one count but fewer than ten. The chain has TRBV18 and TRBJ2-2; D gene unclear. Germline V gene data show CDR1 as KGHSH and CDR2 as LQKENI. The CDR3 sequence is 16 residues long. Trimming took off 3 bases at V and 0 bases at J, with 11 bases between the two ends. The DNA for the CDR3 is TGTGCCAGCTCACCCTTAGTGTTGTCGAACACCGGGGAGCTGTTTTTT. It encodes CASSPLVLSNTGELFF. The full variable domain, rest sourced from reference TRBV18 and TRBJ2-2, is NAGVMQNPRHLVRRRGQEARLRCSPMKGHSHVYWYRQLPEEGLKFMVYLQKENIIDESGMPKERFSAEFPKEGPSILRIQQVVRGDSAAYFCASSPLVLSNTGELFFGEGSRLTVL.

The V gene is TRBV6-5, the J gene TRBJ1-3; D remains unclear. The length of the CDR3 is 13 residues. Trimming took off 6 bases at V and 4 bases at J, with 10 bases between the two ends. Germline V gene data show CDR1 as MNHEY and CDR2 as SVGAGI. The CDR3 loop reads CASRMGTGNTIYF. CDR3 DNA sequence: TGTGCCAGCAGGATGGGCACAGGAAACACCATATATTTT.

The chain joins TRBV19 to TRBJ1-2; TRBD1 matches 10 bases. The junction had 7 bases not matched to a gene; V was cut back by 3 bases and J by 6 bases. Germline V lookup: CDR1 LNHDA, CDR2 SQIVND (reference sequence). CDR3 length: 15 residues. The CDR3 here is CASSIAPGQGNGYTF. The CDR3 DNA sequence: TGTGCCAGTAGTATCGCTCCGGGACAGGGGAATGGCTACACCTTC.

The V and J genes are TRBV5-8 and TRBJ2-7; D possibly corresponds to TRBD1 (6 bases). Trimming cost V 4 bases and J 7 bases, with 18 bases left between them. The germline V gene encodes CDR1 SGHTS and CDR2 YDEGEE. CDR3 length: 14 amino acids. Written as DNA, the CDR3 is TGTGCCAGCAGCGGGACCGGGACACCTTTAGAGCAGTACGTC. Translation: CASSGTGTPLEQYV.